This is a list of T cell receptor beta chains from one sample in a study of blood T cell repertoires in COVID-19. Produced via immunoSEQ multiplex PCR; TCRdb's table is partial and in-frame only. The sample holds roughly 160,000 clones, around four fifths seen once. The sequenced sample consisted of peripheral blood. The origin of the receptors is a woman aged 60 to 75 with acute or convalescent COVID-19. Both conserved end residues are part of each CDR3. The D gene is left open where the match is weak. Size is omitted from some rows. Given values are once, few, many or a class for expanded clones.

cdr3_aa: CASSLGGTNTGELFF; cdr3_nt: TGTGCCAGCAGCTTAGGGGGGACGAACACCGGGGAGCTGTTTTTT; j_call: TRBJ2-2; d_call: .; cdr3_length: 15; clone_size: .; v_call: TRBV7-3
cdr3_aa: CASSFGRVVYEQYF; cdr3_nt: TGTGCCAGCAGTTTTGGGAGGGTGGTCTACGAGCAGTACTTC; j_call: TRBJ2-7; d_call: TRBD2; cdr3_length: 14; clone_size: few; v_call: TRBV27
cdr3_aa: CASSEQGRTEAFF; cdr3_nt: TGCGCCAGCAGTGAACAGGGGAGGACTGAAGCTTTCTTT; j_call: TRBJ1-1; d_call: TRBD1; cdr3_length: 13; clone_size: .; v_call: TRBV10-2
cdr3_aa: CASSVNFGGPQHF; cdr3_nt: TGTGCCAGCAGCGTGAACTTCGGTGGGCCCCAGCATTTT; j_call: TRBJ1-5; d_call: .; cdr3_length: 13; clone_size: .; v_call: TRBV9
cdr3_aa: CASSRQGVSSYNSPLHF; cdr3_nt: TGCGCCAGCAGCAGACAGGGGGTGAGCTCCTATAATTCACCCCTCCACTTT; j_call: TRBJ1-6; d_call: TRBD1; cdr3_length: 17; clone_size: .; v_call: TRBV4-1
cdr3_aa: CASSQTGQGTSPLHF; cdr3_nt: TGTGCCAGCAGCCAGACCGGACAGGGGACTTCACCCCTCCACTTT; j_call: TRBJ1-6; d_call: TRBD1; cdr3_length: 15; clone_size: once; v_call: TRBV14
cdr3_aa: CASSSRRGSDNSPLHF; cdr3_nt: TGTGCCAGCAGCTCCCGGCGGGGCTCCGATAATTCACCCCTCCACTTT; j_call: TRBJ1-6; d_call: .; cdr3_length: 16; clone_size: .; v_call: TRBV28
cdr3_aa: CASSAGQGDSPLHF; cdr3_nt: TGTGCCAGCAGCGCTGGACAGGGGGATTCACCCCTCCACTTT; j_call: TRBJ1-6; d_call: TRBD1; cdr3_length: 14; clone_size: .; v_call: TRBV9
cdr3_aa: CASSIISGDRGGYGYTF; cdr3_nt: TGTGCCAGTAGTATCATTTCTGGGGACAGGGGTGGCTATGGCTACACCTTC; j_call: TRBJ1-2; d_call: TRBD1; cdr3_length: 17; clone_size: .; v_call: TRBV19
cdr3_aa: CASAQGLSYNEQFF; cdr3_nt: TGTGCCAGCGCACAGGGACTTTCCTACAATGAGCAGTTCTTC; j_call: TRBJ2-1; d_call: .; cdr3_length: 14; clone_size: few; v_call: TRBV18
cdr3_aa: CASSFGLAGGYEQFF; cdr3_nt: TGTGCCAGCAGCTTTGGACTAGCGGGGGGCTATGAGCAGTTCTTC; j_call: TRBJ2-1; d_call: TRBD2; cdr3_length: 15; clone_size: .; v_call: TRBV7-6
cdr3_aa: CASSWLGTGKGDTQYF; cdr3_nt: TGTGCCAGCAGTTGGCTTGGGACAGGGAAGGGAGATACGCAGTATTTT; j_call: TRBJ2-3; d_call: TRBD1; cdr3_length: 16; clone_size: .; v_call: TRBV6-5
cdr3_aa: CASSVDVRGDTEAFF; cdr3_nt: TGTGCCAGCAGCGTAGATGTCAGGGGGGACACTGAAGCTTTCTTT; j_call: TRBJ1-1; d_call: TRBD1; cdr3_length: 15; clone_size: .; v_call: TRBV9
cdr3_aa: CASSQEGTDKDRLFF; cdr3_nt: TGTGCCAGCAGCCAAGAAGGGACAGATAAGGATAGACTGTTTTTT; j_call: TRBJ1-4; d_call: TRBD1; cdr3_length: 15; clone_size: .; v_call: TRBV4-2